Listed here is a single T cell receptor (beta chain). Antigen specificity is unknown. These data come from a study of T-cell memory formation after mild COVID-19. Study-wide points: Within pre-infection memory, some responding clones were found, suggesting cross-reactive memory joined.

TCRdb reprocessed the 5' RACE reads via MiXCR and lists one record per CDR3 protein. In the table there are around 200,000 distinct CDR3 sequences, about a fifth of which are singletons. This CDR3 spans 10 amino acids. CDR1 is MNHEY, CDR2 SVGAGI, per germline. This receptor was obtained from an adult woman who had mild COVID-19 (a few samples of this study predate the infection). Cell type and time point are not known. The sample comprised PBMCs or a T cell subset sorted from them (not recorded which). The chain carries TRBV6-5 and TRBJ1-1; D is perhaps TRBD1 (6 bases). CDR3 DNA: TGTGCTGTAGGGGGAGGTGAAGCTTTCTTT. As protein: CAVGGGEAFF.